This entry features one TCR beta chain sequence. Other DNA sequences within the sample encode an identical CDR3. The source of the sample is a study of blood T cell repertoires in COVID-19. With 4 bases removed from V and 5 bases from J, the gap between germline ends came to 12 bases. The CDR3 extends over 13 amino acids. CDR1 is SGHRS and CDR2 is YFSETQ in the germline V gene. Sequenced by immunoSEQ multiplex PCR; TCRdb stores in-frame clones only, minus some. The data contain 60,000 to 85,000 clones, 70% to 90% of them seen just once; the ten biggest clones take up 15% to 20%. The V gene is TRBV5-1, the J gene TRBJ2-5; the D gene is possibly TRBD1 (6 bases). The receptor comes from a woman in her sixties or seventies with acute or convalescent COVID-19. Source material: peripheral blood. The CDR3 DNA sequence: TGCGCCAGCAGCAACAGGGCTGGCGAGACCCAGTACTTC. Residues: CASSNRAGETQYF.